The 15 T cell receptor beta chains below come from one sample, sequenced in a study of cytomegalovirus exposure and HLA in healthy donors (dated by TCRdb to 2015 to 2018). The library was built by means of the immunoSEQ multiplex PCR assay. The multiplex PCR relied on a mix of 60 forward primers for TCR Vbeta segments and 13 reverse primers for TCR Jbeta segments. TCRdb stores this immuneACCESS table with in-frame sequences only. Part of the clones is absent; in the studies checked, under half of the shortfall reflects unresolved V genes, and no reason is known for the rest. The sample yields hundreds of thousands of clones; 65% to 85% were counted once. The ten largest clones represent 2% to 2.5% of the sample. Sequenced sample: PBMCs. The receptors originated from a female donor in good health and CMV-seronegative.

This chain links TRBV19 with TRBJ2-7, with 10 bases matching TRBD2. There are 16 residues in the CDR3. Germline V gene sequence: CDR1 LNHDA, CDR2 SQIVND (reference sequence). V dropped 5 bases and J dropped 2; count of bases not matched to a gene: 9. As DNA, the CDR3 is TGTGCCAGTAGTGAAACTAGCGGGATGTCCCCCTACGAGCAGTACTTC. Translation gives CASSETSGMSPYEQYF.

This clone was counted a single time. This chain links TRBV2 with TRBJ2-5; D may be TRBD1 (6 bases). V gave up 2 bases and J gave up 1 base, with 17 bases separating them. The CDR3 consists of 17 residues. Germline loops: CDR1 SNHLY, CDR2 FYNNEI. Here the CDR3 reads CASSESPFRQAQETQYF. CDR3 nucleotide sequence: TGTGCCAGCAGTGAATCCCCGTTCCGACAGGCCCAAGAGACCCAGTACTTC.

The chain employs TRBV19 and TRBJ1-5; D is undetermined. CDR3 length: 15 residues. CDR1 is LNHDA, CDR2 SQIVND, per germline (reference sequence). V shed 4 bases and J shed 0 bases, with 10 bases lying between them. In DNA, the CDR3 is TGTGCCAGTAGTACCGGACGGGATAGCAATCAGCCCCAGCATTTT. Translating gives CASSTGRDSNQPQHF. The variable domain in full, completed from reference TRBV19 and TRBJ1-5, reads DGGITQSPKYLFRKEGQNVTLSCEQNLNHDAMYWYRQDPGQGLRLIYYSQIVNDFQKGDIAEGYSVSREKKESFPLTVTSAQKNPTAFYLCASSTGRDSNQPQHFGDGTRLSIL.

This clone was counted a few times. The chain employs TRBV5-1 and TRBJ2-7, with D possibly being TRBD1 (5 bases). Germline V lookup: CDR1 SGHRS, CDR2 YFSETQ. CDR3 length: 16 amino acids. Trimming shortened V by 0 bases and J by 6 bases, and 19 bases separated the two germline ends. The CDR3 DNA reads TGCGCCAGCAGCTTGGTGGGGCAGGCCGACCTCCGCGAGCAGTACTTC. This sequence encodes CASSLVGQADLREQYF.

The chain uses TRBV6-1 and TRBJ1-2; 7 bases are a match to TRBD1. Per the germline V gene, CDR1 is MNHNS and CDR2 is SASEGT. The junction had 15 bases not matched to a gene; V was cut back by 7 bases and J by 7 bases. There are 15 residues in the CDR3. The CDR3 sequence is CASTSFRDRVSGYTF. The CDR3 nucleotides are TGTGCCAGCACCTCATTCCGAGACAGGGTATCTGGCTACACCTTC.

This clone occurred a few times. The chain carries TRBV27 and TRBJ2-1; D is possibly TRBD2 (6 bases). The CDR3 contains 16 residues. Trimming cost V 1 base and J 5 bases, with 15 bases left between them. The germline CDR1 and CDR2 sequences are MNHEY and SMNVEV (reference sequence). The CDR3 DNA reads as TGTGCCAGCAGTTTATTCCAGGGAGGTGAGGACAATGAGCAGTTCTTC. This gives the protein CASSLFQGGEDNEQFF.

Only a few counts were recorded for this clone. The rearrangement joins TRBV5-1 to TRBJ2-7; no definite D call. Germline CDR1 and CDR2: SGHRS and YFSETQ. V was trimmed by 0 bases and J by 3 bases, leaving 7 bases between them. The CDR3 contains 13 residues. CDR3 residues: CASSLGLRYEQYF. As DNA, the CDR3 is TGCGCCAGCAGCTTGGGTCTGCGCTACGAGCAGTACTTC.

As for this clone: Germline and junction disagree at one end, which may indicate a read error. The rearrangement links TRBV2 to TRBJ2-1; D perhaps matches TRBD2 (6 bases). Germline V gives CDR1 SNHLY, CDR2 FYNNEI. CDR3 size: 15 residues. The CDR3 here is CASKFERAPGNEQLF. The CDR3 coding sequence is TGTGCCAGCAAATTTGAGCGGGCCCCGGGAAATGAGCAGCTCTTC.

The CDR3 region is CASSFGTSGRVGETQYF. CDR3 DNA: TGCGCCAGCAGCTTCGGGACTAGCGGGAGGGTGGGAGAGACCCAGTACTTC. This rearrangement joins TRBV5-1 to TRBJ2-5; TRBD2 aligns across 16 bases. V lost 2 bases and J lost 4; bases outside the gene matches: 5. The germline V gene encodes CDR1 SGHRS and CDR2 YFSETQ. The CDR3 is made up of 17 amino acids.

This clone was observed a few times. This chain connects TRBV10-3 to TRBJ1-5; 7 bases agree with TRBD1. The CDR3 is made up of 18 amino acids. CDR1 is ENHRY, CDR2 SYGVKD, per germline. With V trimmed by 0 bases and J by 2 bases, 10 bases remained unmatched. The CDR3, as DNA: TGTGCCATCAGTGAGTCGAATGAAGGGACAGTGGGCAATCAGCCCCAGCATTTT. This translates into CAISESNEGTVGNQPQHF.

The CDR3 DNA reads as TGCAGTGCTAGAGTGGCCGAGCAGTACTTC. As protein: CSARVAEQYF. The rearrangement joins TRBV20-1 to TRBJ2-7; D unresolved. This CDR3 region has 10 residues. Looked up from germline, CDR1 is DFQATT and CDR2 is SNEGSKA (reference sequence). V lost 1 base and J lost 6, with 4 bases in between.

The DNA of the CDR3 is TGTGCCAGCAGCTTGCAAGGTAGCGGAAACACAGATACGCAGTATTTT. Translation: CASSLQGSGNTDTQYF. The J gene is TRBJ2-3, the V gene TRBV5-6, with a possible D match to TRBD2 (6 bases). This CDR3 has 16 residues. V was clipped by 1 base and J by 2 bases, with 14 bases between them. Germline values: CDR1 SGHDT, CDR2 YYEEEE.

The chain couples TRBV9 to TRBJ2-3, with 10 nucleotides matching TRBD2. With V trimmed by 0 bases and J by 4 bases, 2 bases remained unmatched. The CDR3 contains 15 residues. CDR1 is SGDLS, CDR2 YYNGEE, per germline. The DNA for the CDR3 is TGTGCCAGCAGCGTAGCTCTAGCGGGAGCAGATACGCAGTATTTT. Its translation is CASSVALAGADTQYF.

The chain recombines TRBV11-2 with TRBJ2-7; 9 bases line up with TRBD2. Trimming at V came to 8 bases and at J to 3 bases, leaving 11 bases not matched to a gene. The CDR3 spans 15 residues. CDR1 SGHAT and CDR2 FQNNGV come from the germline V gene. The CDR3 region is CASERGTSLYYEQYF. DNA of the CDR3: TGTGCCAGCGAACGAGGGACTAGCCTGTACTACGAGCAGTACTTC.

This chain's CDR3 is CASSQGQEHYNEQFF. The CDR3 DNA reads TGTGCCAGCAGCCAGGGACAGGAACATTACAATGAGCAGTTCTTC. The V and J genes are TRBV14 and TRBJ2-1; TRBD1 agrees at 8 bases. In germline, CDR1 is SGHDN, CDR2 FVKESK. After removal of 3 bases from V and 4 bases from J, the junction contained 5 bases not matched to a gene. The CDR3 is 15 residues long. Full variable domain (missing parts from reference TRBV14 and TRBJ2-1): EAGVTQFPSHSVIEKGQTVTLRCDPISGHDNLYWYRRVMGKEIKFLLHFVKESKQDESGMPNNRFLAERTGGTYSTLKVQPAELEDSGVYFCASSQGQEHYNEQFFGPGTRLTVL.